What follows are 8 T cell receptor beta chains derived from one specimen sequenced in a study of PD-1 blockade in classical Hodgkin lymphoma. As for time point: cycle 4 day 1 (C4D1), after 6 weeks of nivolumab. In every patient, relapse followed autologous stem cell transplantation, while exposure to brentuximab vedotin differed. The CD8+ T cells came from thawed PBMCs through magnetic negative selection. The assay was immunoSEQ multiplex PCR, and TCRdb's table has in-frame clones only and misses some. The data contain 12,000 or so clones, around 83% of them singletons. Sequenced here: CD8+ T cells from blood, sampled before the fourth cycle of nivolumab. These receptors came from a human donor with classical Hodgkin lymphoma. The donor label of this sample is uncertain.

This sequence joins TRBV19 and TRBJ2-7; unclear D gene. This CDR3 comprises 15 residues. CDR1 is LNHDA and CDR2 is SQIVND in the germline V gene (reference sequence). The germline V and J ends were trimmed by 3 bases and 0 bases, with 12 bases remaining between them. The CDR3 protein is CASSILSGSSYEQYF. The CDR3 DNA reads TGTGCCAGTAGTATTCTTTCGGGCAGCTCCTACGAGCAGTACTTC.

This clone was detected only once. V usage is TRBV27 and J usage is TRBJ2-7, with a tentative D call TRBD1 (5 bases). Germline assignment: CDR1 MNHEY and CDR2 SMNVEV (reference sequence). The CDR3 length is 13 residues. V was shortened by 3 bases and J by 4 bases, with 10 bases between the two germline ends. The chain's CDR3 is CASSFSTGYEQYF. CDR3 nucleotides: TGTGCCAGCAGTTTTTCTACAGGATACGAGCAGTACTTC.

The chain joins TRBV28 to TRBJ2-7, with D perhaps TRBD1 (5 bases). Germline values: CDR1 MDHEN, CDR2 SYDVKM. The CDR3 has 13 residues. The V gene lost 3 bases and the J gene lost 6 bases, with 12 bases spanning the gap. Here the CDR3 DNA reads TGTGCCAGCAGTTTCTCCAGGGATAGCGAGCAGTACTTC. This encodes CASSFSRDSEQYF.

V gene TRBV19 combines with J gene TRBJ1-5; D may be TRBD1 (5 bases). Germline V gene data show CDR1 as LNHDA and CDR2 as SQIVND (reference sequence). The CDR3 contains 13 residues. V was pared by 3 bases and J by 5 bases, with 8 bases between. The CDR3 here is CASSIGGYQPQHF. For the CDR3, the DNA is TGTGCCAGTAGTATTGGGGGTTATCAGCCCCAGCATTTT.

The table lists this clone with a few counts. The chain couples TRBV4-2 to TRBJ1-2; 8 positions agree with TRBD1. Trimming at V came to 0 bases and at J to 6 bases, leaving 6 bases not matched to a gene. Germline V lookup: CDR1 LGHNA, CDR2 YNFKEQ. The CDR3 is 15 amino acids. CDR3 bases: TGTGCCAGCAGCCAAGACGCATGGACAGGGAATGGCTACACCTTC. It yields the protein CASSQDAWTGNGYTF.

This clone was recorded only once. V gene TRBV21-1 combines with J gene TRBJ2-3. TRBV21-1 is annotated as a pseudogene. The CDR3 is 16 amino acids. This chain's CDR3 is CASSQATPGRTDTQYF. The CDR3 region has the DNA TGTGCCAGCAGCCAAGCCACCCCGGGGCGCACAGATACGCAGTATTTT.

V and J are TRBV11-2 and TRBJ2-7; 11 positions match TRBD1. This CDR3 region has 17 residues. Germline assignment: CDR1 SGHAT and CDR2 FQNNGV. J lost 1 base, V lost 1 base, and 6 bases had no gene match. CDR3 in amino acids: CASSLGTGGPSSYEQYF. The CDR3 DNA follows: TGTGCCAGCAGCTTAGGGACAGGGGGCCCTTCTTCCTACGAGCAGTACTTC.

V gene TRBV6-1 combines with J gene TRBJ1-2; unclear D gene. The CDR3 sequence is 16 residues long. The V and J ends lost 1 base and 1 base respectively, with 13 bases between them. Per the germline V gene, CDR1 is MNHNS and CDR2 is SASEGT. This chain's CDR3 is CASSEVIGLDNYGYTF. CDR3 in DNA: TGTGCCAGCAGTGAAGTAATTGGGCTAGATAACTATGGCTACACCTTC.